The 28 T cell receptor beta chains below were found in one sample sequenced in a study of Graves' ophthalmopathy and Graves' hyperthyroidism. Scientists amplified the TCR beta CDR3 regions from RNA transcripts. Second-round multiplex PCR came after first-round RT-PCR with HTBI primers. In TCRdb, the multiplex PCR reads were re-called with MiXCR into one record per CDR3 protein. The data hold 1 million to 1.3 million distinct CDR3 sequences, with about 36% observed a single time. The sample was peripheral blood or thyroid tissue (not recorded which). The origin of the receptors is an adult man with Graves' hyperthyroidism.

The sample holds many counts of this clonotype. V gene TRBV7-3 combines with J gene TRBJ2-5; 7 bases fit TRBD2. The V and J ends lost 5 bases and 4 bases, in that order; junction bases with no gene match: 10. The germline CDR1 and CDR2 sequences are SGHTA and FQGTGA. CDR3 length: 15 residues. The CDR3 here is CASSRTGGSVETQYF. CDR3 DNA sequence: TGTGCCAGCAGCCGCACTGGCGGGAGTGTAGAGACCCAGTACTTC.

This chain links TRBV6-2 or TRBV6-3 with TRBJ1-5, with D possibly matching TRBD1 (6 bases). Trimming cost V 2 bases and J 5 bases, with 10 bases left between them. This CDR3 spans 14 amino acids. Germline V CDR1 and CDR2: MNHEY, SVGEGT. The CDR3 reads CASSYVTGDQPQHF. CDR3 nucleotide sequence: TGTGCCAGCAGTTACGTGACAGGCGATCAGCCCCAGCATTTT.

This clonotype was detected many times. The V gene is TRBV7-9, the J gene TRBJ2-7; 10 bases agree with TRBD1. This CDR3 contains 15 residues. Germline values: CDR1 SEHNR, CDR2 FQNEAQ (reference sequence). V dropped 5 bases and J dropped 4; count of bases not matched to a gene: 8. The CDR3 loop is CASSGTTGGLYEQYF. CDR3 bases: TGTGCCAGCAGCGGCACGACAGGGGGCTTGTACGAGCAGTACTTC.

Worth noting for this clonotype: A much larger clone differs by one base, so this may be a read error. This rearrangement joins TRBV7-8 to TRBJ1-4; no firm D call. Germline V gene data show CDR1 as SGHVS and CDR2 as FQNEAQ. This CDR3 has 15 residues. CDR3 sequence reads: CASSLFTGNNEKLSF. CDR3 bases: TGTGCCAGCAGCTTATTCACGGGGAATAATGAAAAACTGTCTTTT.

For this clonotype: A read error may explain this, as a much larger clone is one base away. The chain combines TRBV12-3 or TRBV12-4 with TRBJ2-2; TRBD2 aligns across 9 bases. The CDR3 length is 16 residues. V shed 6 bases and J 6 bases; nucleotides not matched to a gene: 11. The CDR3 region is CASSFQDAGGAGELFF. In DNA, the CDR3 is TGTGCCAGCAGCTTTCAAGACGCGGGAGGGGCCGGGGAGCTGTTTTTT.

The chain employs TRBV7-9 and TRBJ2-5; D gene ambiguous. The CDR3 has 16 residues. Trimming cost V 1 base and J 3 bases, with 15 bases left between them. The germline V gene has CDR1 SEHNR and CDR2 FQNEAQ (reference sequence). CDR3 DNA sequence: TGTGCCAGCAGCTTAGTTCGGCTAGACCTCAAAGAGACCCAGTACTTC. This sequence encodes CASSLVRLDLKETQYF.

This clonotype was observed at least ten times. The V call is TRBV29-1, the J call TRBJ2-5, with TRBD2 matching 8 bases. This CDR3 is built from 13 residues. J gave up 7 bases and V 6 bases, and 10 bases lay outside the gene matches. Germline CDR1 is SQVTM and CDR2 is ANQGSEA. The CDR3 sequence is CSVAGLGGSTQYF. In DNA form, the CDR3 reads TGCAGCGTCGCGGGACTAGGGGGGTCGACCCAGTACTTC.

This clonotype was picked up a small number of times. The J gene is TRBJ1-2, the V gene TRBV3-1, with 8 bases aligning to TRBD1. This CDR3 comprises 15 residues. CDR1 and CDR2 (germline): LGHDT, YNNKEL (reference sequence). Trimming cost V 3 bases and J 3 bases; bases outside gene matches: 6. The CDR3 DNA reads as TGTGCCAGCAGCCAGGATGGACAGGGCGACTATGGCTACACCTTC. This translates into CASSQDGQGDYGYTF.

This clonotype occurred many times. The rearrangement uses TRBV12-3 or TRBV12-4 and TRBJ2-5; 11 nucleotides line up with TRBD1. With 6 bases clipped from V and 5 bases from J, the junction kept 5 bases outside the gene matches. The CDR3 runs 14 residues. DNA for the CDR3: TGTGCCAGCAGCCGGACAGGGGGCGAGGAGACCCAGTACTTC. Translation: CASSRTGGEETQYF.

The chain has TRBV20-1 and TRBJ2-7; 9 bases agree with TRBD2. The ends lost 4 bases at V and 0 bases at J; junction bases unmatched: 7. The CDR3 length is 15 residues. CDR1 and CDR2 from the germline V gene are DFQATT and SNEGSKA (reference sequence). The CDR3: CSAMGRGGGSYEQYF. CDR3 nucleotides: TGCAGTGCTATGGGGCGGGGGGGAGGCTCCTACGAGCAGTACTTC.

Remarks on this clonotype: Since the CDR3 does not end with the conserved phenylalanine or tryptophan, this likely comes from a read error. V is TRBV7-2 and J is TRBJ2-5, with D unresolved. CDR3 length: 13 amino acids. The germline gives CDR1 SGHTA, CDR2 FQGNSA. V dropped 1 base and J dropped 5 bases, with 8 bases sitting between them. CDR3 protein: CASSLVSWETQYL. In nucleotides, the CDR3 is TGTGCCAGCAGCTTAGTTAGTTGGGAGACCCAGTACCTC.

This clonotype was picked up many times. J is TRBJ1-5 and V is TRBV10-3; D remains ambiguous. Germline V lookup: CDR1 ENHRY, CDR2 SYGVKD. The CDR3 contains 14 residues. The V end lost 4 bases, the J end lost 0 bases, and 7 bases lay between the germline ends. The CDR3 sequence: CAISVTHSNQPQHF. The CDR3 nucleotides read TGTGCCATCAGTGTAACACATAGCAATCAGCCCCAGCATTTT.

This chain uses TRBV7-2 with TRBJ1-5; 7 positions agree with TRBD1. The CDR3 runs to 16 residues. Per germline, CDR1 SGHTA and CDR2 FQGNSA. Trimming removed 5 bases from V and 4 bases from J; junction bases left unmatched: 11. The CDR3 region has the DNA TGTGCCAGCAGCCTACGAACGGGACAGCAAAATCAGCCCCAGCATTTT. This encodes CASSLRTGQQNQPQHF.

The rearrangement joins TRBV20-1 to TRBJ1-3; a weak D match, TRBD1 (5 bases). The CDR3 runs 14 residues. Germline loops: CDR1 DFQATT, CDR2 SNEGSKA (reference sequence). Trimming removed 0 bases at V and 4 bases at J, with 10 bases between. CDR3 nucleotides: TGCAGTGCTAGAGAGCAGGGTGGAGGAAACACCATATATTTT. Protein product: CSAREQGGGNTIYF.

The gene calls are TRBV20-1 and TRBJ1-2; no clear D. CDR3 length: 13 residues. Per the germline V gene, CDR1 is DFQATT and CDR2 is SNEGSKA (reference sequence). Trimming pared 5 bases from V and 0 bases from J, leaving 10 bases between. This CDR3 reads CSARGGPNYGYTF. Written as DNA, the CDR3 is TGCAGTGCTCGGGGTGGACCTAACTATGGCTACACCTTC.

This clonotype was seen a handful of times. This clone may be a read error of a much larger clone one base away. The CDR3 here is CASSSDKPHSNRPQHF. CDR3 DNA sequence: TGTGCCAGCAGCTCAGATAAGCCGCATAGCAATCGGCCCCAGCATTTT. This chain links TRBV7-8 with TRBJ1-5, with D hard to call. In germline, CDR1 is SGHVS, CDR2 FQNEAQ. CDR3 length: 16 residues.

This clonotype was detected many times. The CDR3 here is CASSSGVLPTYEQYF. CDR3 nucleotide sequence: TGTGCCAGCAGCTCAGGGGTCCTGCCCACCTACGAGCAGTACTTC. The chain is built from TRBV11-2 and TRBJ2-7; D perhaps matches TRBD1 (6 bases). Germline V gene data show CDR1 as SGHAT and CDR2 as FQNNGV. Between the trimmed V and J ends, which lost 4 bases and 2 bases, there was a span of 15 bases. CDR3 length: 15 residues. The full variable domain, its missing parts supplied by reference TRBV11-2 and TRBJ2-7, is EAGVAQSPRYKIIEKRQSVAFWCNPISGHATLYWYQQILGQGPKLLIQFQNNGVVDDSQLPKDRFSAERLKGVDSTLKIQPAKLEDSAVYLCASSSGVLPTYEQYFGPGTRLTVT.

This clonotype was counted at least ten times. This chain connects TRBV20-1 to TRBJ2-7; D not certain. The CDR3 is made up of 12 amino acids. V was pared by 3 bases and J by 3 bases, with 9 bases between. Germline-derived CDR1 and CDR2 are DFQATT and SNEGSKA (reference sequence). CDR3: CSASLLDYEQYF. CDR3 in DNA: TGCAGTGCTAGTCTCCTGGACTACGAGCAGTACTTC.

This clonotype was seen at least ten times. This chain joins TRBV4-2 and TRBJ1-3; no clear D. The CDR3 is 17 amino acids. V was clipped by 0 bases and J by 1 base, with 13 bases between them. Per germline, CDR1 LGHNA and CDR2 YNFKEQ. The chain's CDR3 is CASSQEGARGSGNTIYF. The DNA for the CDR3 is TGTGCCAGCAGCCAAGAGGGTGCGCGGGGTTCTGGAAACACCATATATTTT.

In its sample, this clonotype was seen once. The gene calls are TRBV2 and TRBJ2-7; D is uncertain. The germline CDR1 and CDR2 sequences are SNHLY and FYNNEI. The CDR3 loop spans 14 amino acids. V was shortened by 5 bases and J by 0 bases, with 11 bases between the two germline ends. CDR3 residues: CASSFQGPSYEQYF. The CDR3, as DNA: TGTGCCAGCAGTTTTCAAGGACCCTCCTACGAGCAGTACTTC.

This clonotype was seen more than once but under ten times. This rearrangement joins TRBV10-3 to TRBJ1-5, with a weak D call TRBD1 (6 bases). The tail of the sequence fits TRBJ2-3 better, so the J call may be wrong. Germline V lookup: CDR1 ENHRY, CDR2 SYGVKD. The CDR3 has 15 residues. The CDR3: CAIRSDRSLNQPQYF. In nucleotides, the CDR3 is TGTGCCATCAGGTCGGACAGATCTCTCAATCAGCCCCAGTATTTT.

This clonotype was counted only a few times. This chain joins TRBV25-1 and TRBJ1-2; D gene uncertain. Germline assignment: CDR1 MGHDK and CDR2 SYGVNS. Trimming removed 5 bases from V and 0 bases from J, with 10 bases in between. The CDR3 covers 14 residues. CDR3 coding DNA: TGTGCCAGCAGTCCAAGCGCCGCTAACTATGGCTACACCTTC. Translated, it gives CASSPSAANYGYTF.

The chain uses TRBV2 and TRBJ2-5; 10 positions agree with TRBD2. CDR1 and CDR2 from the germline V gene are SNHLY and FYNNEI. Trimming removed 10 bases from V and 2 bases from J; junction bases left unmatched: 7. The CDR3 covers 14 residues. CDR3 in DNA: TGTGCCAACACCCTACTAGCGGGACAAGAGACCCAGTACTTC. The encoded protein is CANTLLAGQETQYF.

The chain uses TRBV25-1 and TRBJ1-2; D might be TRBD1 (6 bases). Germline-derived CDR1 and CDR2 are MGHDK and SYGVNS. Deletions cut 10 bases from V and 2 bases from J, with 26 bases between. This CDR3 is 17 amino acids long. The CDR3 is CATNQAPIQGGNYGYTF. CDR3 sequence (DNA): TGTGCCACCAACCAGGCTCCTATACAGGGTGGGAACTATGGCTACACCTTC.

This clonotype was seen at least ten times. This chain uses TRBV7-2 with TRBJ1-3; D gene ambiguous. The CDR3 has 15 residues. Trimming cost V 0 bases and J 0 bases, with 6 bases left between them. Looked up from germline, CDR1 is SGHTA and CDR2 is FQGNSA. CDR3 in DNA: TGTGCCAGCAGCTTAGCGTCAAGCTCTGGAAACACCATATATTTT. Encoded protein: CASSLASSSGNTIYF.

This clonotype came up once. The CDR3: CASSIIKREYGNQPQHF. The CDR3 DNA reads as TGTGCCAGTAGTATAATCAAACGGGAATACGGCAATCAGCCCCAGCATTTT. This chain links TRBV19 with TRBJ1-5, with D unresolved. The V gene lost 2 bases and the J gene lost 2 bases, with 16 bases spanning the gap. CDR1 and CDR2 from the germline V gene are LNHDA and SQIVND (reference sequence). This CDR3 has 17 amino acids.

The rearrangement joins TRBV2 to TRBJ1-2; 7 positions match TRBD1. The trim removed 6 bases at V and 6 bases at J, leaving 7 bases unmatched. Germline lookup yields CDR1 SNHLY and CDR2 FYNNEI. The length of the CDR3 is 13 residues. CDR3 bases: TGTGCCAGCAGCGTGGACAGGACGAATGGCTACACCTTC. Encoded protein: CASSVDRTNGYTF.

CDR3 region: CSARVPDLIYGYTF. Here the CDR3 DNA reads TGCAGTGCTAGAGTCCCGGACCTTATCTATGGCTACACCTTC. This chain joins TRBV20-1 and TRBJ1-2, with unresolved D. CDR1 and CDR2 (germline): DFQATT, SNEGSKA (reference sequence). Deletions cut 1 base from V and 4 bases from J, with 13 bases between. The CDR3 covers 14 residues.